The 32 T cell receptor beta chains reported below all come from one sample, sequenced in a study of blood T cell repertoires in COVID-19. Using immunoSEQ multiplex PCR, the repertoire was profiled, and TCRdb retains in-frame clones only, with some absent. The repertoire holds approximately 140,000 clones, with approximately 80% as singletons. The sequenced sample consisted of peripheral blood. The origin of the receptors is a man aged 70-80 years with acute or convalescent COVID-19.

CDR3 bases: TGTGCCAGCAGTGACCCCAGGGGTATCGACGAGCAGTACTTC. Its protein product is CASSDPRGIDEQYF. This chain joins TRBV6-1 and TRBJ2-7; TRBD1 might be the D (6 bases). V was shortened by 3 bases and J by 5 bases, with 14 bases between the two germline ends. CDR3 length: 14 residues. Germline CDR1 and CDR2: MNHNS and SASEGT.

The V gene is TRBV18, the J gene TRBJ1-3; the D gene is possibly TRBD1 (6 bases). CDR3 length equals 15 residues. The V end was cut by 3 bases, the J end by 4 bases, with 13 bases between. The V gene's germline CDR1 is KGHSH and CDR2 LQKENI. CDR3 amino acids: CASSPPGTPGNTIYF. CDR3 bases: TGTGCCAGCTCACCCCCCGGGACACCAGGAAACACCATATATTTT.

The V and J genes are TRBV7-2 and TRBJ1-2, with 9 bases fitting TRBD1. This CDR3 has 13 amino acids. Per the germline V gene, CDR1 is SGHTA and CDR2 is FQGNSA. Germline trimming cut 4 bases from V and 8 bases from J; bases unmatched to any gene: 5. The CDR3 region is CASSSDRGNGYTF. The CDR3 region has the DNA TGTGCCAGCAGCTCAGACAGGGGGAACGGCTACACCTTC.

The chain recombines TRBV28 with TRBJ2-6; D unclear. The CDR3 sequence is 16 residues long. From germline, CDR1 is MDHEN and CDR2 SYDVKM. V lost 2 bases and J 0 bases, leaving 8 bases between the germline ends. The CDR3 DNA reads TGTGCCAGCAGTTTAAGGAGCAGCTCTGGGGCCAACGTCCTGACTTTC. Its protein product is CASSLRSSSGANVLTF.

The V call is TRBV5-5, the J call TRBJ1-2; no firm D call. Germline assignment: CDR1 SGHKS and CDR2 YYEKEE (reference sequence). This CDR3 region has 16 residues. Trimming took off 4 bases at V and 6 bases at J, with 22 bases between the two ends. The CDR3 region has the DNA TGTGCCAGCAGCCTGGGCGGGGTGGGCGCGTGGAATGGCTACACCTTC. Its translation is CASSLGGVGAWNGYTF. The full variable domain, with the rest looked up from reference TRBV5-5 and TRBJ1-2, is DAGVTQSPTHLIKTRGQQVTLRCSPISGHKSVSWYQQVLGQGPQFIFQYYEKEERGRGNFPDRFSARQFPNYSSELNVNALLLGDSALYLCASSLGGVGAWNGYTFGSGTRLTVV.

The CDR3 here is CASSSRQDYGYTF. The CDR3 coding sequence is TGCGCCAGCAGCTCTAGACAGGACTATGGCTACACCTTC. The V gene is TRBV5-1, the J gene TRBJ1-2; a weak D match, TRBD1 (6 bases). The germline CDR1 and CDR2 sequences are SGHRS and YFSETQ. Trimming took 3 bases from V and 3 from J, leaving 9 bases between them. The length of the CDR3 is 13 residues.

The chain recombines TRBV27 with TRBJ2-4, with 10 bases that match TRBD1. CDR1 and CDR2 from the germline V gene are MNHEY and SMNVEV (reference sequence). CDR3 length: 14 amino acids. The trim removed 6 bases at V and 7 bases at J, leaving 6 bases unmatched. In DNA, the CDR3 is TGTGCCAGCAGCTTCGGACAGGGGGGGAACATTCAGTACTTC. Protein: CASSFGQGGNIQYF.

In nucleotides, the CDR3 is TGCGCCAGCAGCTTGGCGGTGGGGCAAGAGCAGTACTTC. It translates to CASSLAVGQEQYF. The chain combines TRBV5-1 with TRBJ2-7, with D possibly being TRBD1 (5 bases). Germline values: CDR1 SGHRS, CDR2 YFSETQ. Trimming took off 0 bases at V and 7 bases at J, with 11 bases between the two ends. The length of the CDR3 is 13 residues.

This clone was recorded a few times. Here the CDR3 DNA reads TGTGCCAGCCTTCGGGCAGGGGCGTTGGGAGGCTACACCTTC. Amino acids: CASLRAGALGGYTF. This chain links TRBV28 with TRBJ1-2; tentatively, D is TRBD1 (6 bases). V lost 8 bases, J lost 8 bases, and 21 bases lay in between. Germline CDR1 and CDR2: MDHEN and SYDVKM. The CDR3 runs 14 residues.

The chain has TRBV5-1 and TRBJ2-2; 7 bases agree with TRBD1. The length of the CDR3 is 14 residues. After removal of 9 bases from V and 0 bases from J, the junction contained 5 bases not matched to a gene. Germline CDR1 SGHRS, CDR2 YFSETQ. The CDR3 nucleotides read TGCGCCACCCGGACAGGTGCGAACACCGGGGAGCTGTTTTTT. This codes for CATRTGANTGELFF.

This clone was detected only a few times. The chain has TRBV14 and TRBJ1-5; D call uncertain. This CDR3 is 15 amino acids long. The V end was cut by 3 bases, the J end by 2 bases, with 11 bases between. CDR1 and CDR2 (germline): SGHDN, FVKESK. CDR3 nucleotide sequence: TGTGCCAGCAGCCAGGGCGGGAGGGGCAATCAGCCCCAGCATTTT. Protein: CASSQGGRGNQPQHF.

J is TRBJ2-1 and V is TRBV10-3; possible D gene TRBD2, 5 bases. The V gene's germline CDR1 is ENHRY and CDR2 SYGVKD. The ends were cut back, 4 bases at V and 6 bases at J, with 19 bases in the middle. The length of the CDR3 is 16 residues. The chain's CDR3 is CAISASGEVGSNEQFF. DNA for the CDR3: TGTGCCATCAGTGCCAGCGGAGAGGTGGGTAGCAATGAGCAGTTCTTC.

This clone showed up just once. The same CDR3 is also encoded by other DNA sequences in this sample. The chain couples TRBV19 to TRBJ2-7, with TRBD1 matching over 8 bases. After removal of 3 bases from V and 4 bases from J, the junction contained 5 bases not matched to a gene. CDR3 length equals 14 residues. Germline lookup yields CDR1 LNHDA and CDR2 SQIVND (reference sequence). CDR3 nucleotides: TGTGCCAGTAGTATCGGGCAGGGGGCATACGAGCAGTACTTC. This codes for CASSIGQGAYEQYF.

This chain's CDR3 is CASRTPRIGYEQYF. CDR3 coding DNA: TGTGCCAGCAGGACACCCAGGATTGGGTACGAGCAGTACTTC. The rearrangement links TRBV2 to TRBJ2-7; D ambiguous. The V and J ends lost 6 bases and 4 bases respectively, with 16 bases between them. Germline V lookup: CDR1 SNHLY, CDR2 FYNNEI. The CDR3 loop spans 14 amino acids.

The chain uses TRBV30 and TRBJ1-5, with D perhaps matching TRBD1 (5 bases). There are 14 residues in the CDR3. CDR1 is GTSNPN, CDR2 SVGIG, per germline (reference sequence). Trimming stripped 5 bases from V and 0 bases from J, with 11 bases between. The chain's CDR3 is CAWGTGHSNQPQHF. The CDR3 DNA reads TGTGCCTGGGGTACAGGTCATAGCAATCAGCCCCAGCATTTT.

The chain uses TRBV6-5 and TRBJ2-7, with 13 positions matching TRBD2. This CDR3 is 15 amino acids long. Germline V CDR1 and CDR2: MNHEY, SVGAGI. Trimming removed 0 bases from V and 9 bases from J; junction bases left unmatched: 5. The CDR3 loop reads CASSYSGTSGERQYF. CDR3 DNA sequence: TGTGCCAGCAGTTACTCAGGGACTAGCGGGGAACGGCAGTACTTC.

The chain has TRBV6-1 and TRBJ1-5; 7 positions match TRBD1. The trim removed 2 bases at V and 1 base at J, leaving 5 bases unmatched. The CDR3 loop spans 16 amino acids. Germline lookup yields CDR1 MNHNS and CDR2 SASEGT. CDR3 residues: CASSEKGAGSNQPQHF. In nucleotides, the CDR3 is TGTGCCAGCAGTGAAAAGGGGGCCGGGAGCAATCAGCCCCAGCATTTT.

The chain combines TRBV20-1 with TRBJ1-2; possibly TRBD1 for D (5 bases). Germline V gene data show CDR1 as DFQATT and CDR2 as SNEGSKA (reference sequence). V dropped 3 bases and J dropped 5 bases, with 7 bases sitting between them. The CDR3 consists of 11 residues. The CDR3, as DNA: TGCAGTGCTAGCCAGGGATATGGCTACACCTTC. Translation gives CSASQGYGYTF.

This clone was seen a handful of times. The genes are TRBV11-3 and TRBJ1-5; TRBD1 aligns across 9 bases. The CDR3 runs to 18 residues. Germline CDR1 is SGHNT and CDR2 is YENEEA. V lost 5 bases, J lost 0 bases, and 11 bases stayed unmatched. The DNA for the CDR3 is TGTGCCAGCAGCCCGTCCCAGCCGGACAGGGGTAGCAATCAGCCCCAGCATTTT. It codes for CASSPSQPDRGSNQPQHF. Looking up the rest from reference TRBV11-3 and TRBJ1-5 gives the full variable domain: EAGVVQSPRYKIIEKKQPVAFWCNPISGHNTLYWYLQNLGQGPELLIRYENEEAVDDSQLPKDRFSAERLKGVDSTLKIQPAELGDSAVYLCASSPSQPDRGSNQPQHFGDGTRLSIL.

The chain joins TRBV11-2 to TRBJ2-7; a weak D match, TRBD2 (6 bases). Germline V CDR1 and CDR2: SGHAT, FQNNGV. The CDR3 has 15 residues. The ends were cut back, 6 bases at V and 3 bases at J, with 18 bases in the middle. DNA for the CDR3: TGTGCCAGCAGACCCGCCGGGACTGGGATCTACGAGCAGTACTTC. Protein product: CASRPAGTGIYEQYF.

The sample holds one count of this clone. The chain links TRBV12-3 or TRBV12-4 to TRBJ2-3; D is possibly TRBD1 (7 bases). The CDR3 is made up of 12 amino acids. V dropped 6 bases and J dropped 11 bases, with 15 bases sitting between them. The CDR3 loop is CASSLGGQRQYF. In DNA, the CDR3 is TGTGCCAGCAGCCTCGGGGGACAGAGGCAGTATTTT.

V and J are TRBV9 and TRBJ2-1; 11 bases map to TRBD2. The length of the CDR3 is 17 residues. With V trimmed by 4 bases and J by 0 bases, 6 bases remained unmatched. Germline assignment: CDR1 SGDLS and CDR2 YYNGEE. CDR3 residues: CASSPSGGSSSYNEQFF. The CDR3 DNA reads TGTGCCAGCAGCCCTAGCGGGGGGTCCAGCTCCTACAATGAGCAGTTCTTC.

This clone has only one observation. The CDR3 spells CASSFGGRAETDTQYF. The CDR3, as DNA: TGCGCCAGCAGCTTCGGCGGGAGGGCCGAGACAGATACGCAGTATTTT. The chain employs TRBV5-1 and TRBJ2-3; 9 nucleotides match TRBD2. CDR3 length: 16 amino acids. J was trimmed by 3 bases and V by 2 bases; bases with no gene match: 7. Germline V gene sequence: CDR1 SGHRS, CDR2 YFSETQ.

A single count supports this clone. The DNA for the CDR3 is TGCAGCACCTCAGGGGAAGCCTCCTACGAGCAGTACTTC. Translating gives CSTSGEASYEQYF. The V call is TRBV29-1, the J call TRBJ2-7; possible D gene TRBD1, 6 bases. V shed 8 bases and J shed 0 bases, with 14 bases lying between them. The CDR3 totals 13 residues. In germline, CDR1 is SQVTM, CDR2 ANQGSEA.

This clone was detected only a few times. V usage is TRBV25-1 and J usage is TRBJ1-2; TRBD1 is a possible D gene (5 bases). There are 13 residues in the CDR3. Germline V gives CDR1 MGHDK, CDR2 SYGVNS. V was clipped by 4 bases and J by 8 bases, with 14 bases between them. The CDR3 DNA reads as TGTGCCAGCAGTGTCGGGGGGAATAGGGGCTACACCTTC. As protein: CASSVGGNRGYTF.

J is TRBJ2-2 and V is TRBV19; 10 nucleotides match TRBD2. With 3 bases clipped from V and 7 bases from J, the junction kept 5 bases outside the gene matches. CDR1 and CDR2 (germline): LNHDA, SQIVND (reference sequence). This CDR3 comprises 15 residues. The CDR3 spells CASSIASGGVGELFF. In DNA form, the CDR3 reads TGTGCCAGTAGTATCGCGAGCGGGGGGGTCGGGGAGCTGTTTTTT.

J is TRBJ2-1 and V is TRBV6-5, with D tentatively TRBD1 (6 bases). CDR3 size: 13 residues. The V and J ends lost 6 bases and 3 bases respectively, with 9 bases between them. Germline V gives CDR1 MNHEY, CDR2 SVGAGI. The DNA for the CDR3 is TGTGCCAGCAGGACAGGTTACTACAATGAGCAGTTCTTC. Protein sequence: CASRTGYYNEQFF.

This clone has a handful of counts. The V gene is TRBV28, the J gene TRBJ2-7; no definite D call. V was shortened by 3 bases and J by 1 base, with 7 bases between the two germline ends. This CDR3 comprises 13 residues. Germline CDR1 MDHEN, CDR2 SYDVKM. CDR3 bases: TGTGCCAGCAGTTTCGGGTCGTCCTACGAGCAGTACTTC. Its translation is CASSFGSSYEQYF.

V is TRBV10-1 and J is TRBJ2-7; no clear D. The CDR3 extends over 12 amino acids. Germline lookup yields CDR1 WNHNN and CDR2 SYGVQD (reference sequence). V gave up 8 bases and J gave up 1 base, with 9 bases separating them. CDR3 DNA: TGCGCCAGCTATCCAGTTTCCTACGAGCAGTACTTC. It specifies CASYPVSYEQYF.

This clone was seen more than once but under ten times. J is TRBJ1-6 and V is TRBV28, with TRBD1 matching 7 bases. In germline, CDR1 is MDHEN, CDR2 SYDVKM. The CDR3 length is 12 residues. V lost 6 bases and J lost 9; bases outside the gene matches: 2. CDR3 in amino acids: CASSSGGSPLHF. CDR3 sequence (DNA): TGTGCCAGCAGCTCAGGGGGTTCACCCCTCCACTTT.

This rearrangement joins TRBV5-5 to TRBJ2-5; maybe TRBD2 (6 bases). The germline V gene encodes CDR1 SGHKS and CDR2 YYEKEE (reference sequence). Trimming removed 5 bases at V and 5 bases at J, with 10 bases between. The CDR3 consists of 12 residues. Here the CDR3 reads CASREGQETQYF. The CDR3 DNA is TGTGCCAGCAGGGAGGGCCAGGAGACCCAGTACTTC.

The chain uses TRBV5-1 and TRBJ2-1; possibly TRBD1 for D (6 bases). Per the germline V gene, CDR1 is SGHRS and CDR2 is YFSETQ. Trimming took 3 bases from V and 5 from J, leaving 12 bases between them. The CDR3 spans 14 residues. For the CDR3, the DNA is TGCGCCAGCAGCTCACATACAGGGAACAATGAGCAGTTCTTC. Encoded protein: CASSSHTGNNEQFF.